A single sample gave rise to the 6 T cell receptor beta chains below, sequenced in a study of radiotherapy plus CTLA-4 blockade in lung cancer. Sequencing used immunoSEQ multiplex PCR; TCRdb keeps in-frame clones, though not all of them. There are 85,000 to 130,000 clones in the sample; about 85% occur only once, and approximately 2.5% lies in the top ten. Sequencing was performed on peripheral blood, taken from a patient treated with radiotherapy plus ipilimumab. The source is a human donor with non-small cell lung cancer that progressed on radiotherapy plus ipilimumab. Some clones in this sample may be carry-over from other donors' samples.

This clone was seen once. V and J are TRBV4-3 and TRBJ2-3, with a weak D call TRBD2 (5 bases). The CDR3 sequence is 15 residues long. V was pared by 5 bases and J by 6 bases, with 18 bases between. Germline CDR1 is LGHNA and CDR2 is YSLEER. This chain's CDR3 is CASSAGKLSPDTQYF. In DNA, the CDR3 is TGCGCCAGCAGCGCCGGGAAGCTCTCCCCCGATACGCAGTATTTT.

The chain recombines TRBV7-3 with TRBJ2-7, with TRBD2 matching over 8 bases. Germline CDR1 is SGHTA and CDR2 is FQGTGA. The V and J ends lost 8 bases and 7 bases, in that order; junction bases with no gene match: 7. The CDR3 extends over 12 amino acids. The CDR3 DNA sequence: TGTGCCAGCTCCAGCGGGGGAAGTGAGCAGTACTTC. The encoded protein is CASSSGGSEQYF.

V usage is TRBV28 and J usage is TRBJ1-2, with unresolved D. Germline V gene sequence: CDR1 MDHEN, CDR2 SYDVKM. V lost 8 bases, J lost 5 bases, and 12 bases lay in between. The length of the CDR3 is 12 residues. The CDR3 nucleotides read TGTGCCAGCGCTTGGAAGGGTTATGGCTACACCTTC. Protein product: CASAWKGYGYTF.

The CDR3 is CASSLIQGPDTQYF. The CDR3 DNA reads TGTGCCAGCAGCTTAATACAGGGCCCAGATACGCAGTATTTT. The chain joins TRBV7-8 to TRBJ2-3; tentatively, D is TRBD1 (6 bases). The CDR3 is 14 amino acids. With 2 bases removed from V and 4 bases from J, the gap between germline ends came to 10 bases. CDR1 is SGHVS, CDR2 FQNEAQ, per germline. The variable domain in full, completed from reference TRBV7-8 and TRBJ2-3, reads GAGVSQSPRYKVAKRGQDVALRCDPISGHVSLFWYQQALGQGPEFLTYFQNEAQLDKSGLPSDRFFAERPEGSVSTLKIQRTQQEDSAVYLCASSLIQGPDTQYFGPGTRLTVL.

This clone was detected only once. This CDR3 is CASSLEPPGELFF. The CDR3 DNA follows: TGTGCCAGCAGCTTGGAACCCCCCGGGGAGCTGTTTTTT. The V gene is TRBV5-5, the J gene TRBJ2-2, with D hard to call. This CDR3 spans 13 amino acids. Trimming removed 0 bases at V and 6 bases at J, with 6 bases between. CDR1 and CDR2 (germline): SGHKS, YYEKEE (reference sequence).

This rearrangement joins TRBV19 to TRBJ1-3, with D possibly TRBD1 on 5 matching bases. Germline lookup yields CDR1 LNHDA and CDR2 SQIVND (reference sequence). Trimming pared 4 bases from V and 3 bases from J, leaving 19 bases between. The CDR3 has 17 amino acids. The CDR3 DNA sequence: TGTGCCAGTAGTACGCGACAGTCCGACTTTGATGGAAACACCATATATTTT. It encodes CASSTRQSDFDGNTIYF. Full variable domain (remainder filled in from reference TRBV19 and TRBJ1-3): DGGITQSPKYLFRKEGQNVTLSCEQNLNHDAMYWYRQDPGQGLRLIYYSQIVNDFQKGDIAEGYSVSREKKESFPLTVTSAQKNPTAFYLCASSTRQSDFDGNTIYFGEGSWLTVV.